This T cell receptor beta chain originates from a study of T-cell memory formation after mild COVID-19 (dated by TCRdb to about 2021). With regard to the full study: Most TCR sequence clusters were specific to one of the two donors. The cohort comprised two young, previously healthy adult volunteers, one female and one male. Longitudinal TCRalpha and TCRbeta repertoire sequencing tracked T-cell clones expanding and contracting after mild COVID-19 in two donors. Overall study results and their limits: The detection of some responding clones in pre-infection memory suggests that pre-existing cross-reactive memory T cells joined the SARS-CoV-2 response. Whether the second-wave clones peaking on day 37 were SARS-CoV-2 specific was not confirmed. The study included only two mild cases, and larger cohorts that include severe cases with pre-infection samples were judged to be necessary. Clones contracting from day 15 to 85 had balanced CD4/CD8 phenotypes, while a second wave expanding from day 15 to 37 was biased towards CD4+. Contracting CD4+ clones were located mainly in the CM and EM memory subsets, whereas CD8+ clones were found to be enriched in EMRA.

Ficoll-Paque density gradient centrifugation was the method used to isolate PBMCs. This clonotype was seen a few times. The antigen it binds to is not known. Base qualities are not recorded, but no much larger clone differs from it by a single base. The sequencer was an Illumina NovaSeq 6000. Using 5'RACE with constant-segment primers, TCRalpha and TCRbeta cDNA libraries were constructed, with sample barcodes and unique molecular identifiers added in the process. Trizol reagent was used to extract RNA from every sample. The libraries were amplified in two PCR steps, and the second step added a second sample barcode and Illumina TruSeq adapters. Sequencing of libraries was performed on an Illumina NovaSeq with 2 x 150 bp paired-end reads. Turning to the authors' computational methods: With migec v1.2.7, reads were demultiplexed and then collapsed into UMI-guided consensus sequences. With mixcr v2.1.11, UMI consensuses were aligned to TRA and TRB V and J templates and assembled into clonotypes. A clonotype was counted as expanded or contracted only if both edgeR and NoisET called the change significant, with noise models trained on biological replicates. For edgeR calls, a false discovery rate-adjusted p below 0.01 and a log2 fold-change threshold of 1 were applied. PCA with hierarchical clustering of max-normalized trajectories of the 1000 most abundant clonotypes was used as exploratory dynamics analysis. The CD4 or CD8 phenotype of responding clones was assigned using the separately sequenced CD4+ and CD8+ repertoires. Starting from the raw public reads, TCRdb applied fastp trimming at Q25, assembled clones with MiXCR and retained in-frame beta chains. Each CDR3 protein appears once, grouped with its most common genes and DNA. These V and J calls derive from TCRdb rather than the authors' analysis. The sample data list about 270,000 distinct CDR3 sequences, and more than 15% of these were observed just once. The ten largest account for 20% to 25% of the sample.

The sample comprised PBMCs or a T cell subset sorted from them (not recorded which). This clonotype originated in a man younger than 30 who had mild COVID-19 (a few samples of this study predate the infection). The sample titles of this study are shuffled in the database, so cell type and time point are left out; the donor was told from shared clones.

The CDR3 reads CASLAPNYGYTF. The sequence in DNA is TGTGCCAGCCTCGCGCCGAACTATGGCTACACCTTC. The chain links TRBV25-1 with TRBJ1-2, with the D gene uncertain. CDR1 and CDR2, per the germline V gene, are MGHDK and SYGVNS. V was cut back by 8 bases and J by 2 bases, leaving a gap of 9 bases between them. Counted from cysteine to phenylalanine, this CDR3 has 12 amino acids. Only the CDR3 region is kept as DNA, spanning 36 bases read in frame from base 1.